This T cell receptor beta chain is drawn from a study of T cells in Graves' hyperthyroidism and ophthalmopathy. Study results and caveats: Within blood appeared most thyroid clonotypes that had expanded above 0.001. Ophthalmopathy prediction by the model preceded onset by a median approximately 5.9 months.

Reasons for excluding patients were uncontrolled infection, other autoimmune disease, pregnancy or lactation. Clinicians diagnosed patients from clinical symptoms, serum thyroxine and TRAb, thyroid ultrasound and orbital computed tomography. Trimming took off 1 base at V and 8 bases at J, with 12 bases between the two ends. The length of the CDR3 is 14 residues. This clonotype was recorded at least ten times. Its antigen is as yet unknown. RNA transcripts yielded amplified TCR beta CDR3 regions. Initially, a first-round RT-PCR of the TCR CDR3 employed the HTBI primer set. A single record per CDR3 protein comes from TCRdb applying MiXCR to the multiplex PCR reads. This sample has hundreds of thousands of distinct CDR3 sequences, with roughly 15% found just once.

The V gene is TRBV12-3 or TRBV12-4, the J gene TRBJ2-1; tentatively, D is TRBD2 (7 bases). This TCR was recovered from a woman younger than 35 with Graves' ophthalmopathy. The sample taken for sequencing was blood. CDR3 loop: CASSLDGGRHEQFF. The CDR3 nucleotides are TGTGCCAGCAGTTTAGACGGGGGGCGGCATGAGCAGTTCTTC.